A single sample gave rise to the 2 T cell receptor beta chains below, sequenced in a study of beta chain features in type 1 diabetes. Expressed TCRB transcripts were sequenced after all isolated RNA was converted to cDNA. Method: immunoSEQ multiplex PCR; TCRdb's copy keeps in-frame clones and lacks some. Among about 110,000 clones, 40% were seen once, and the ten largest hold approximately 0.065%. Sequenced sample: stem cell memory CD4+ T cells from blood. Receptors originate from a woman under 30 in good health.

V gene TRBV19 combines with J gene TRBJ2-7, with TRBD2 identical over 10 bases. The CDR3 is 14 amino acids. CDR1 is LNHDA and CDR2 is SQIVND in the germline V gene (reference sequence). J gave up 5 bases and V 6 bases, and 7 bases lay outside the gene matches. CDR3 in amino acids: CASSMGLAKNEQYF. As DNA, the CDR3 is TGTGCCAGTAGCATGGGACTAGCGAAGAACGAGCAGTACTTC.

This clone was picked up a small number of times. The rearrangement joins TRBV2 to TRBJ2-7; D is uncertain. Germline V gives CDR1 SNHLY, CDR2 FYNNEI. V gave up 2 bases and J gave up 6 bases, with 11 bases separating them. CDR3 length equals 13 residues. Written as DNA, the CDR3 is TGTGCCAGCAGTGAATCTTTCACGGGCGAGCAGTACTTC. It is translated as CASSESFTGEQYF.